This is a list of T cell receptor beta chains from one sample in a study of T cells after yellow fever vaccination. TCRdb re-derived calls from the 5' RACE reads in MiXCR, one entry per CDR3 protein. The sample shows some 350,000 distinct CDR3 sequences, approximately 5.7% of them seen only once. The specimen was PBMCs, collected 5 days after the yellow fever booster vaccination. The receptors originated from a man in his thirties or forties who received the YFV17D yellow fever vaccine. Both conserved end residues are part of each CDR3. A D gene is named only where the DNA matches it firmly. The listing skips clone size in some rows; elsewhere it reads once, few, many or a size class.

abundance	v_gene	d_gene	j_gene	CDR3aa	CDR3nt
many	TRBV20-1	TRBD2	TRBJ2-7	CSARASGSYEQYF	TGCAGTGCTAGAGCTAGCGGGAGCTACGAGCAGTACTTC
-	TRBV11-2	-	TRBJ1-1	CASSLDPGDGTEAFF	TGTGCCAGCAGCTTAGATCCAGGGGATGGTACTGAAGCTTTCTTT
many	TRBV6-5	-	TRBJ2-4	CATHGAKNIQYF	TGTGCGACGCATGGAGCCAAAAACATTCAGTACTTC
few	TRBV18	-	TRBJ1-4	CASSQGMGSEKLFF	TGTGCCAGCTCACAAGGGATGGGATCTGAAAAACTGTTTTTT
few	TRBV19	-	TRBJ2-2	CASRPGRHTGELFF	TGTGCCAGTAGGCCAGGACGGCACACCGGGGAGCTGTTTTTT
many	TRBV6-1	TRBD1	TRBJ1-5	CASSKTGQGEVINQPQHF	TGTGCCAGCAGTAAAACCGGACAGGGGGAGGTGATCAATCAGCCCCAGCATTTT
-	TRBV12-3/TRBV12-4	-	TRBJ2-2	CASSHSTGTGELFF	TGTGCCAGCAGCCACTCGACAGGCACCGGGGAGCTGTTTTTT
-	TRBV27	-	TRBJ2-2	CARTGRRELFF	TGTGCCAGGACCGGACGGCGGGAGCTGTTTTTT
many	TRBV19	-	TRBJ2-2	CASSMGSGRAAGELFF	TGTGCCAGTAGTATGGGATCCGGGAGAGCGGCCGGGGAGCTGTTTTTT
few	TRBV6-2/TRBV6-3	TRBD1	TRBJ2-7	CASSSRTGRVEQYF	TGTGCCAGCAGTTCAAGGACAGGGCGGGTCGAGCAGTACTTC
-	TRBV6-5	-	TRBJ2-7	CASRPDRDPTIREQYF	TGTGCCAGCAGACCCGACCGGGACCCAACCATCCGCGAGCAGTACTTC
few	TRBV20-1	TRBD1	TRBJ2-4	CSARRRDREENIQYF	TGCAGTGCTAGGCGCCGGGACAGGGAGGAAAACATTCAGTACTTC
many	TRBV18	TRBD2	TRBJ2-1	CASSPRTSGRIYNEQFF	TGTGCCAGCTCACCACGGACTAGCGGGAGAATCTACAATGAGCAGTTCTTC
-	TRBV5-4	-	TRBJ2-2	CASSNRAGREELFF	TGTGCCAGCAGCAACAGAGCGGGTAGAGAGGAGCTGTTTTTT
-	TRBV27	TRBD2	TRBJ2-7	CASSPGGSTYEQYF	TGTGCCAGCTCTCCCGGGGGGTCCACCTACGAGCAGTACTTC
many	TRBV7-8	TRBD2	TRBJ2-3	CASGLAVDTQYF	TGTGCCAGCGGACTAGCGGTAGATACGCAGTATTTT
few	TRBV7-2	TRBD1	TRBJ2-5	CASSFQRGRSETQYF	TGTGCCAGCAGTTTTCAGAGGGGGCGGTCAGAGACCCAGTACTTC
many	TRBV30	TRBD2	TRBJ2-7	CAWTTGLAGAGEQYF	TGTGCCTGGACCACGGGACTAGCGGGAGCTGGCGAGCAGTACTTC
few	TRBV12-3/TRBV12-4	TRBD1	TRBJ2-7	CASSLWDRGRAGLTYEQYF	TGTGCCAGCAGCCTCTGGGACAGGGGAAGAGCGGGCCTTACCTACGAGCAGTACTTC
many	TRBV25-1	-	TRBJ1-4	CASSEGGTRREKLFF	TGTGCCAGCAGTGAAGGAGGGACCCGGAGGGAAAAACTGTTTTTT
few	TRBV18	-	TRBJ1-4	CASSYSGITKEKLFF	TGTGCCAGCTCGTATTCCGGGATAACCAAAGAAAAACTGTTTTTT
few	TRBV20-1	-	TRBJ2-3	CSASRLAPDTQYF	TGCAGTGCTAGTCGGCTAGCCCCAGATACGCAGTATTTT
-	TRBV5-4	TRBD1	TRBJ2-5	CASIGQGGETQYF	TGTGCCAGCATAGGACAGGGTGGAGAGACCCAGTACTTC
many	TRBV27	-	TRBJ2-7	CASSFIVLVYEQYF	TGTGCCAGCAGTTTTATAGTGTTAGTCTACGAGCAGTACTTC
many	TRBV12-3/TRBV12-4	TRBD1	TRBJ2-7	CASSDRAHSYEQYF	TGTGCCAGCAGCGACAGGGCTCACTCCTACGAGCAGTACTTC
few	TRBV20-1	TRBD2	TRBJ2-6	CSARTSGSSGANVLTF	TGCAGTGCTAGGACTAGCGGGAGCTCTGGGGCCAACGTCCTGACTTTC
-	TRBV5-1	-	TRBJ2-3	CASSLAGLGRGQPQYF	TGCGCCAGCAGCTTGGCCGGTCTGGGGCGCGGTCAGCCCCAGTATTTT